A single sample gave rise to the 6 T cell receptor beta chains below, sequenced in a study of identical twins. Each CDR3 protein gets one entry after TCRdb re-called the 5' RACE reads with MiXCR. The sample lists 200,000 to 250,000 distinct CDR3 sequences, roughly 13% occurring once. The same sample was also used in a study of yellow fever vaccine responses in identical twins.

Sample: memory (CD45RO+) T cells sorted from blood. The origin of the receptors is a woman between 18 and 29 years old in good health.

The chain recombines TRBV10-3 with TRBJ2-1; possibly TRBD1 for D (5 bases). V gave up 3 bases and J gave up 4 bases, with 16 bases separating them. The CDR3 totals 16 residues. Germline CDR1 ENHRY, CDR2 SYGVKD. The chain's CDR3 is CAISDSIGATYNEQFF. The CDR3 DNA is TGTGCCATCAGTGATTCAATTGGGGCTACTTACAATGAGCAGTTCTTC.

The table lists this clonotype with a few counts. V usage is TRBV29-1 and J usage is TRBJ2-1, with D perhaps TRBD2 (5 bases). Trimming cost V 4 bases and J 10 bases, with 20 bases left between them. The CDR3 sequence is 14 residues long. In germline, CDR1 is SQVTM, CDR2 ANQGSEA. This chain's CDR3 is CSVVTRLPTGEQFF. CDR3 bases: TGCAGCGTTGTCACCCGGCTTCCGACGGGGGAGCAGTTCTTC.

Only a few counts were recorded for this clonotype. This chain uses TRBV6-5 with TRBJ2-7; maybe TRBD2 (5 bases). From germline, CDR1 is MNHEY and CDR2 SVGAGI. The V end lost 1 base, the J end lost 0 bases, and 13 bases lay between the germline ends. CDR3 size: 16 residues. The CDR3, as DNA: TGTGCCAGCAGTTACTTGAGGGAGAAGCTCTCCTACGAGCAGTACTTC. This translates into CASSYLREKLSYEQYF.

V and J are TRBV4-3 and TRBJ2-1; 9 positions match TRBD2. V lost 4 bases and J lost 0; bases outside the gene matches: 4. Germline V CDR1 and CDR2: LGHNA, YSLEER. This CDR3 region has 16 residues. The CDR3 DNA is TGCGCCAGCAGCCTAAATAGCGGGAGCTCCTACAATGAGCAGTTCTTC. It yields the protein CASSLNSGSSYNEQFF.

J is TRBJ2-7 and V is TRBV5-6, with D perhaps matching TRBD1 (6 bases). Trimming left V 1 base short and J 1 base short, with 18 bases between. This CDR3 spans 17 amino acids. The germline V gene encodes CDR1 SGHDT and CDR2 YYEEEE. For the CDR3, the DNA is TGTGCCAGCAGCTTGAAGGTGACAGGCCTTCATTCCTACGAGCAGTACTTC. Amino acids: CASSLKVTGLHSYEQYF.

The rearrangement links TRBV20-1 to TRBJ2-7, with 10 positions matching TRBD1. Germline loops: CDR1 DFQATT, CDR2 SNEGSKA (reference sequence). This CDR3 spans 13 amino acids. J gave up 3 bases and V 6 bases, and 5 bases lay outside the gene matches. CDR3 sequence: CSAPGQGGYEQYF. CDR3 DNA sequence: TGCAGTGCCCCAGGACAGGGGGGCTACGAGCAGTACTTC.